The 5 T cell receptor beta chains below come from one sample, sequenced in a study of PD-1 blockade in classical Hodgkin lymphoma. After autologous stem cell transplantation all patients relapsed, and prior brentuximab vedotin exposure differed between cohorts. Repertoires were generated with immunoSEQ multiplex PCR, while TCRdb's copy carries only in-frame clones and drops some. The sample has 20,000 to 25,000 clones, less than 85% seen once; the top ten hold about 15%. The source was peripheral blood mononuclear cells (PBMCs), collected before the second cycle of nivolumab. These receptor sequences come from a human donor with classical Hodgkin lymphoma.

V and J are TRBV27 and TRBJ2-6; D is uncertain. The length of the CDR3 is 17 residues. Looked up from germline, CDR1 is MNHEY and CDR2 is SMNVEV (reference sequence). V was trimmed by 7 bases and J by 0 bases, leaving 16 bases between them. The CDR3 DNA reads TGTGCCAGCACCCACCTAACTGGGCCCTCTGGGGCCAACGTCCTGACTTTC. This encodes CASTHLTGPSGANVLTF.

V is TRBV10-3 and J is TRBJ2-5, with 8 bases that match TRBD1. Looked up from germline, CDR1 is ENHRY and CDR2 is SYGVKD. J gave up 4 bases and V 5 bases, and 0 bases lay outside the gene matches. The CDR3 contains 12 residues. The CDR3 nucleotides are TGTGCCATCAGTACAGGGGGAGAGACCCAGTACTTC. Its translation: CAISTGGETQYF.

In its sample, this clone was seen a few times. CDR3 amino acids: CASSYSGMSNQPQHF. In nucleotides, the CDR3 is TGTGCCAGCAGTTACTCGGGGATGAGCAATCAGCCCCAGCATTTT. The rearrangement joins TRBV6-5 to TRBJ1-5; D gene uncertain. V was trimmed by 0 bases and J by 1 base, leaving 7 bases between them. The CDR3 covers 15 residues. Germline assignment: CDR1 MNHEY and CDR2 SVGAGI.

The chain is built from TRBV29-1 and TRBJ2-7, with D tentatively TRBD1 (5 bases). The germline V gene encodes CDR1 SQVTM and CDR2 ANQGSEA. This CDR3 comprises 14 residues. V was pared by 3 bases and J by 1 base, with 13 bases between. The CDR3 sequence: CSVELQGGSYEQYF. The CDR3, as DNA: TGCAGCGTTGAGTTGCAGGGTGGATCCTACGAGCAGTACTTC.

This chain joins TRBV27 and TRBJ2-7; 10 bases are a match to TRBD2. CDR1 is MNHEY and CDR2 is SMNVEV in the germline V gene (reference sequence). V shed 3 bases and J 0 bases; nucleotides not matched to a gene: 5. This CDR3 has 16 amino acids. This CDR3 reads CASSFQASGSSYEQYF. CDR3 DNA: TGTGCCAGCAGTTTTCAGGCTAGCGGGAGCTCCTACGAGCAGTACTTC.